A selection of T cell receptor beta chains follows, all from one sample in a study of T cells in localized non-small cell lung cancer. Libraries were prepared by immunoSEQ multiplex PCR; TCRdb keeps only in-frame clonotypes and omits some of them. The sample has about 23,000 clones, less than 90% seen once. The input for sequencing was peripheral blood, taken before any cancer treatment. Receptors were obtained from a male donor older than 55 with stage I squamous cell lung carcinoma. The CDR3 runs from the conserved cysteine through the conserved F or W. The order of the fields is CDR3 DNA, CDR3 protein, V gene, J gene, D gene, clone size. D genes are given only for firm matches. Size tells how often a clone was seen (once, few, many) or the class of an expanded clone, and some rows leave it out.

cdr3_nt: TGTGCCAGCAGTTCCATACTGAACACTGAAGCTTTCTTT
cdr3_aa: CASSSILNTEAFF
v_call: TRBV5-6
j_call: TRBJ1-1
d_call: NA
clone_size: few

cdr3_nt: TGCGCCAGCAGCCAAGAGGGCGCCCCGGGACAGGGCATTTATGGCTACACCTTC
cdr3_aa: CASSQEGAPGQGIYGYTF
v_call: TRBV4-1
j_call: TRBJ1-2
d_call: TRBD1
clone_size: NA

cdr3_nt: TGTGCCAGTAGTACCCCCCGGTCTCTCTCTGGAAACACCATATATTTT
cdr3_aa: CASSTPRSLSGNTIYF
v_call: TRBV19
j_call: TRBJ1-3
d_call: NA
clone_size: NA

cdr3_nt: TGTGCTAGTGGGGCCGGGGATCAGCCCCAGCATTTT
cdr3_aa: CASGAGDQPQHF
v_call: TRBV12-5
j_call: TRBJ1-5
d_call: NA
clone_size: NA

cdr3_nt: TGTGCCAGCAGCTTGGAACTAGCGGAGGGCGCAGATACGCAGTATTTT
cdr3_aa: CASSLELAEGADTQYF
v_call: TRBV5-4
j_call: TRBJ2-3
d_call: TRBD2
clone_size: NA

cdr3_nt: TGCGCCAGCAGCCAAACCCGAAATCTAGCGGGGGGGCAAGAGACCCAGTACTTC
cdr3_aa: CASSQTRNLAGGQETQYF
v_call: TRBV5-1
j_call: TRBJ2-5
d_call: TRBD2
clone_size: once

cdr3_nt: TGTGCCAGCAGTCTGGACAAGGGCCGTGGGCCCCAGCATTTT
cdr3_aa: CASSLDKGRGPQHF
v_call: TRBV6-5
j_call: TRBJ1-5
d_call: NA
clone_size: few

cdr3_nt: TGTGCCAGCAGCCAGGGAAGAGGCAATGAGCAGTTCTTC
cdr3_aa: CASSQGRGNEQFF
v_call: TRBV16
j_call: TRBJ2-1
d_call: NA
clone_size: once

cdr3_nt: TGCGCCAGCAGCCCCAGACAGGGAGAGGGCTACACCTTC
cdr3_aa: CASSPRQGEGYTF
v_call: TRBV5-2
j_call: TRBJ1-2
d_call: NA
clone_size: NA

cdr3_nt: TGTGCCAGCAGCTTGTATAGAAAAAACATTCAGTACTTC
cdr3_aa: CASSLYRKNIQYF
v_call: TRBV7-8
j_call: TRBJ2-4
d_call: NA
clone_size: few

cdr3_nt: TGTGCCAGCTCACCACGCGACGGCCTCTACGAGCAGTACTTC
cdr3_aa: CASSPRDGLYEQYF
v_call: TRBV18
j_call: TRBJ2-7
d_call: NA
clone_size: NA

cdr3_nt: TGTGCCAACAGCCGGACTGTCCCCGGGGAGCTGTTTTTT
cdr3_aa: CANSRTVPGELFF
v_call: TRBV7-9
j_call: TRBJ2-2
d_call: NA
clone_size: NA

cdr3_nt: TGTGCCAGCAGCACAGACAGGGTTGGTGGTGAGACCCAGTACTTC
cdr3_aa: CASSTDRVGGETQYF
v_call: TRBV11-2
j_call: TRBJ2-5
d_call: TRBD1
clone_size: NA

cdr3_nt: TGTGCCAGCAGTGGACGGTACACTGAAGCTTTCTTT
cdr3_aa: CASSGRYTEAFF
v_call: TRBV6-5
j_call: TRBJ1-1
d_call: NA
clone_size: NA

cdr3_nt: TGTGCCAGCAGCTTCAAGGTTCCGGGACTGGGTCCATACGAGCAGTACTTC
cdr3_aa: CASSFKVPGLGPYEQYF
v_call: TRBV11-2
j_call: TRBJ2-7
d_call: NA
clone_size: once

cdr3_nt: TGTGCCAGCAGCTTATCAGCTGGAAACACCATATATTTT
cdr3_aa: CASSLSAGNTIYF
v_call: TRBV11-3
j_call: TRBJ1-3
d_call: NA
clone_size: NA

cdr3_nt: TGTGCCAGCGGTTCGGACAGGGGATTGGTCGGCAATCAGCCCCAGCATTTT
cdr3_aa: CASGSDRGLVGNQPQHF
v_call: TRBV6-4
j_call: TRBJ1-5
d_call: TRBD1
clone_size: once

cdr3_nt: TGTGCCAGAAGCTTCCACAGGGACCATAACTATGGCTACACCTTC
cdr3_aa: CARSFHRDHNYGYTF
v_call: TRBV5-3
j_call: TRBJ1-2
d_call: NA
clone_size: NA

cdr3_nt: TGTGCCAGCAGCTTATGGACGACTAGCACAGATACGCAGTATTTT
cdr3_aa: CASSLWTTSTDTQYF
v_call: TRBV7-2
j_call: TRBJ2-3
d_call: NA
clone_size: NA

cdr3_nt: TGTGCCAGCTCACCCCGAAACTACCAAGAGACCCAGTACTTC
cdr3_aa: CASSPRNYQETQYF
v_call: TRBV18
j_call: TRBJ2-5
d_call: NA
clone_size: NA

cdr3_nt: TGTGCCAGCAGTGAAGAGGGCCAGTCCTACGAGCAGTACTTC
cdr3_aa: CASSEEGQSYEQYF
v_call: TRBV6-1
j_call: TRBJ2-7
d_call: NA
clone_size: NA

cdr3_nt: TGCGCCAGCAGTGATTGGGGGAAGTACAATGAGCAGTTCTTC
cdr3_aa: CASSDWGKYNEQFF
v_call: TRBV10-2
j_call: TRBJ2-1
d_call: NA
clone_size: NA

cdr3_nt: TGTGCCAGCAGCTTAGGACGGGAGATCACCTACGAGCAGTACTTC
cdr3_aa: CASSLGREITYEQYF
v_call: TRBV7-2
j_call: TRBJ2-7
d_call: NA
clone_size: NA

cdr3_nt: TGTGCCAGCAGGACAGGGGGCCATAATTCACCCCTCCACTTT
cdr3_aa: CASRTGGHNSPLHF
v_call: TRBV6-6
j_call: TRBJ1-6
d_call: TRBD1
clone_size: NA

cdr3_nt: TGTGCCTGGAGAAAAATTCCAGCGGGGGGGAATAACATTCAGTACTTC
cdr3_aa: CAWRKIPAGGNNIQYF
v_call: TRBV30
j_call: TRBJ2-4
d_call: TRBD2
clone_size: NA

cdr3_nt: TGTGCCAGCAGCTTCCTGGGACAGCTCACAGATACGCAGTATTTT
cdr3_aa: CASSFLGQLTDTQYF
v_call: TRBV7-2
j_call: TRBJ2-3
d_call: TRBD1
clone_size: NA

cdr3_nt: TGCGCCAGCAGCGGAATGGGACCGAACACTGAAGCTTTCTTT
cdr3_aa: CASSGMGPNTEAFF
v_call: TRBV5-1
j_call: TRBJ1-1
d_call: NA
clone_size: once

cdr3_nt: TGTGCCAGCAGCGACCAGGGAGGCGGCTACACCTTC
cdr3_aa: CASSDQGGGYTF
v_call: TRBV5-4
j_call: TRBJ1-2
d_call: NA
clone_size: NA

cdr3_nt: TGTGCCACCAGCAGAGACTCGTTGGCCTATGGCTACACCTTC
cdr3_aa: CATSRDSLAYGYTF
v_call: TRBV15
j_call: TRBJ1-2
d_call: NA
clone_size: NA

cdr3_nt: TGTGCCAGCCAAGAACAGCCAACCTACGAGCAGTACTTC
cdr3_aa: CASQEQPTYEQYF
v_call: TRBV7-6
j_call: TRBJ2-7
d_call: NA
clone_size: NA

cdr3_nt: TGTGCCAGCAGCACGGGACTACCAAGGAATGAGCAGTTCTTC
cdr3_aa: CASSTGLPRNEQFF
v_call: TRBV14
j_call: TRBJ2-1
d_call: TRBD2
clone_size: NA

cdr3_nt: TGTGCCAGCAGCGACAGGGTAACAGATACGCAGTATTTT
cdr3_aa: CASSDRVTDTQYF
v_call: TRBV6-6
j_call: TRBJ2-3
d_call: TRBD1
clone_size: NA

cdr3_nt: TGCGCCAGCACCTCTGATCCTTCTTATCAGCCCCAGCATTTT
cdr3_aa: CASTSDPSYQPQHF
v_call: TRBV23-1
j_call: TRBJ1-5
d_call: NA
clone_size: NA

cdr3_nt: TGCGCCAGCAGCTTGAAAACAGGGGGCGGCGGGGAGCTGTTTTTT
cdr3_aa: CASSLKTGGGGELFF
v_call: TRBV5-1
j_call: TRBJ2-2
d_call: TRBD1
clone_size: NA

cdr3_nt: TGTGCCAGCAGTTTATCGGCAGGGAAGGCTGAAGCTTTCTTT
cdr3_aa: CASSLSAGKAEAFF
v_call: TRBV27
j_call: TRBJ1-1
d_call: NA
clone_size: NA

cdr3_nt: TGTGCCAGCAGTTACCGGCAGGCCTCTGGAAACACCATATATTTT
cdr3_aa: CASSYRQASGNTIYF
v_call: TRBV6-6
j_call: TRBJ1-3
d_call: NA
clone_size: NA

cdr3_nt: TGTGCCAGCAGTTCTCGGTGGCAAGAGACCCAGTACTTC
cdr3_aa: CASSSRWQETQYF
v_call: TRBV28
j_call: TRBJ2-5
d_call: NA
clone_size: few

cdr3_nt: TGTGCCAGCTCATCCTCGGACAGCTACGAGCAGTACTTC
cdr3_aa: CASSSSDSYEQYF
v_call: TRBV18
j_call: TRBJ2-7
d_call: NA
clone_size: NA

cdr3_nt: TGTGCCAGCAGCTTCCCCCAAGGGGCAGCCTCTGGAAACACCATATATTTT
cdr3_aa: CASSFPQGAASGNTIYF
v_call: TRBV5-6
j_call: TRBJ1-3
d_call: NA
clone_size: NA

cdr3_nt: TGTGCTAGTGGTTTGGAGCCCGGCGGCCCACAGTTTTTT
cdr3_aa: CASGLEPGGPQFF
v_call: TRBV12-5
j_call: TRBJ1-4
d_call: NA
clone_size: NA

cdr3_nt: TGTGCCAGCAGCTTGGAGTGGGGAAGCCAGGACTACGAGCAGTACTTC
cdr3_aa: CASSLEWGSQDYEQYF
v_call: TRBV5-8
j_call: TRBJ2-7
d_call: NA
clone_size: NA

cdr3_nt: TGCAGCGTTGAAGATCCGGCCCCATCCGTCGATACGCAGTATTTT
cdr3_aa: CSVEDPAPSVDTQYF
v_call: TRBV29-1
j_call: TRBJ2-3
d_call: NA
clone_size: NA

cdr3_nt: TGCAGCGTTCGGTTGGCGGGAGGGCCTGACACCGGGGAGCTGTTTTTT
cdr3_aa: CSVRLAGGPDTGELFF
v_call: TRBV29-1
j_call: TRBJ2-2
d_call: TRBD2
clone_size: NA